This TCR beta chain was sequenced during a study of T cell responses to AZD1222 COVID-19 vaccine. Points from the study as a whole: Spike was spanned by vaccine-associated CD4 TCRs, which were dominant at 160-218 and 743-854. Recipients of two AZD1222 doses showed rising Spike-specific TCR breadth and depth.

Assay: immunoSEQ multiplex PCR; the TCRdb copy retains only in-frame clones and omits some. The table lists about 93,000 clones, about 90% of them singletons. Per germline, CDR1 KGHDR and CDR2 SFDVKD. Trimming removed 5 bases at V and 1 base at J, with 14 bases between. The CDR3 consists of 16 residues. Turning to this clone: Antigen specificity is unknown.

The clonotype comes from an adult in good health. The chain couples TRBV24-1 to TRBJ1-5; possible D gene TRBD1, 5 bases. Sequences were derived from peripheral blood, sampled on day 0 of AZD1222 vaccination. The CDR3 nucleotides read TGTGCCACCAGTGGTTCCGGGACGGGAAGCAATCAGCCCCAGCATTTT. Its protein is CATSGSGTGSNQPQHF.